The rows below give T cell receptor beta chains drawn from one sample of a study of T-cell memory formation after mild COVID-19. TCRdb re-called the 5' RACE reads with MiXCR, one entry per CDR3 protein. The table shows tens of thousands of distinct CDR3 sequences, with 20% to 25% occurring only once. Specimen: PBMCs or a T cell subset sorted from them (not recorded which). These TCRs come from an adult who had mild COVID-19 (a few samples of this study predate the infection). Cell type and time point are not known. The CDR3 runs from the conserved cysteine through the conserved F or W. A D gene is named only where the DNA matches it firmly. Not all rows give a size; the values are once, few, many and, for expanded clones, a class.

V	J	size	D	CDR3	DNA
TRBV4-1	TRBJ1-6	-	-	CASSQDRGTPLHF	TGCGCCAGCAGCCAAGACAGGGGTACACCCCTCCACTTT
TRBV12-3/TRBV12-4	TRBJ2-2	many	TRBD1	CASSFQGDTGELFF	TGTGCCAGCAGTTTTCAGGGGGACACCGGGGAGCTGTTTTTT
TRBV5-1	TRBJ2-5	many	TRBD2	CASSLEGRGLQETQYF	TGCGCCAGCAGCTTGGAAGGGCGGGGGTTACAAGAGACCCAGTACTTC
TRBV7-3	TRBJ2-3	many	-	CASSPRGRSTDTQYF	TGTGCCAGCAGCCCCCGGGGGCGTAGCACAGATACGCAGTATTTT
TRBV7-9	TRBJ2-6	many	-	CASSADLLSSGANVLTF	TGTGCCAGCAGCGCAGACTTGTTAAGCTCTGGGGCCAACGTCCTGACTTTC
TRBV9	TRBJ2-3	-	-	CASSVWGRPTDTQYF	TGTGCCAGCAGCGTATGGGGCAGGCCCACAGATACGCAGTATTTT
TRBV7-9	TRBJ1-1	-	-	CASSPDGGTTEAFF	TGTGCCAGCAGCCCGGACGGGGGAACCACTGAAGCTTTCTTT
TRBV6-2/TRBV6-3	TRBJ2-7	many	TRBD2	CASSPRTSGSAYEQYF	TGTGCCAGCAGCCCGAGGACTAGCGGGTCCGCCTACGAGCAGTACTTC
TRBV6-5	TRBJ2-7	-	-	CASSQSVAAASYEQYF	TGTGCCAGCAGCCAATCGGTCGCGGCCGCCTCCTACGAGCAGTACTTC
TRBV5-5	TRBJ2-1	many	-	CASSFDGAVYNEQFF	TGTGCCAGCAGCTTCGACGGGGCAGTCTACAATGAGCAGTTCTTC
TRBV6-5	TRBJ2-3	many	-	CASGTNTKAQYF	TGTGCCAGCGGAACGAACACGAAGGCGCAGTATTTT
TRBV12-3/TRBV12-4	TRBJ2-3	many	-	CASSPDSHGVDTQYF	TGTGCCAGCAGCCCTGATTCACACGGGGTCGATACGCAGTATTTT
TRBV4-3	TRBJ2-1	once	TRBD2	CASSQELAELYNEQFF	TGCGCCAGCAGCCAAGAACTAGCGGAGCTTTACAATGAGCAGTTCTTC
TRBV7-3	TRBJ2-1	many	-	CASSLSATSYEQFF	TGTGCCAGCAGCTTATCCGCGACTAGTTATGAGCAGTTCTTC
TRBV9	TRBJ1-2	once	-	CASSASGGATYGYTF	TGTGCCAGCAGCGCCAGCGGGGGGGCCACCTATGGCTACACCTTC
TRBV18	TRBJ2-1	many	-	CASSPGIHNEQFF	TGTGCCAGCTCACCCGGGATCCACAATGAGCAGTTCTTC
TRBV20-1	TRBJ1-5	medium-sized	-	CSARVGGSNQPQHF	TGCAGTGCTAGAGTTGGGGGGAGCAATCAGCCCCAGCATTTT
TRBV5-1	TRBJ1-6	many	TRBD1	CASSLQGSNSPLHF	TGCGCCAGCAGCCTACAGGGGAGTAATTCACCCCTCCACTTT
TRBV6-5	TRBJ1-1	-	-	CASSYGATEAFF	TGTGCCAGCAGTTACGGGGCAACAGAAGCTTTCTTT
TRBV7-6	TRBJ2-3	medium-sized	TRBD1	CASSSTGGQDTQYF	TGTGCCAGCAGCTCGACAGGGGGCCAGGATACGCAGTATTTT
TRBV3-1	TRBJ2-7	many	TRBD2	CASSLTSGSVDEQYF	TGTGCCAGCAGCCTTACTAGCGGGAGTGTTGACGAGCAGTACTTC
TRBV6-6	TRBJ2-2	many	-	CASSYSRPDNTGELFF	TGTGCCAGCAGTTACTCGAGGCCAGACAACACCGGGGAGCTGTTTTTT
TRBV7-2	TRBJ2-7	many	-	CASSLAPNSYEQYF	TGTGCCAGCAGCTTAGCGCCTAACTCCTACGAGCAGTACTTC
TRBV7-8	TRBJ1-2	many	TRBD1	CASSSRDRGANYGYTF	TGTGCCAGCAGCTCTCGGGACAGGGGGGCTAACTATGGCTACACCTTC
TRBV5-1	TRBJ2-5	many	-	CASSPSQVREGQYF	TGCGCCAGCAGCCCCAGCCAGGTGAGAGAGGGCCAGTACTTC
TRBV7-9	TRBJ2-7	-	TRBD1	CASSFPGQASWQYF	TGTGCCAGCAGCTTCCCGGGACAGGCGTCTTGGCAGTACTTC
TRBV12-3/TRBV12-4	TRBJ2-5	many	-	CASSLNREETQYF	TGTGCCAGCAGTTTAAACAGGGAAGAGACCCAGTACTTC
TRBV4-3	TRBJ2-1	many	TRBD2	CASSQDSREGRQFF	TGCGCCAGCAGCCAAGACTCGCGGGAGGGCCGGCAGTTCTTC
TRBV12-3/TRBV12-4	TRBJ2-7	medium-sized	-	CASSTTGPSSYEQYF	TGTGCCAGCAGTACGACAGGACCAAGCTCCTACGAGCAGTACTTC
TRBV6-1	TRBJ1-1	many	TRBD1	CASSAHRGRGPEAFF	TGTGCCAGCAGTGCTCACAGGGGGCGGGGGCCTGAAGCTTTCTTT
TRBV5-1	TRBJ2-1	many	-	CASSLGPPPNEQFF	TGCGCCAGCAGCTTGGGCCCCCCCCCCAATGAGCAGTTCTTC
TRBV7-6	TRBJ1-3	-	-	CASSLSPGDGNTIYF	TGTGCCAGCAGCTTATCGCCAGGCGATGGAAACACCATATATTTT
TRBV18	TRBJ2-2	many	TRBD1	CASSPRTGGAGGELFF	TGTGCCAGCTCACCTCGGACAGGGGGCGCCGGCGGGGAGCTGTTTTTT
TRBV10-3	TRBJ2-7	many	-	CAAKTGPGEQYF	TGTGCCGCCAAGACAGGACCGGGGGAGCAGTACTTC
TRBV7-9	TRBJ1-5	-	-	CASSLGGLDQPQHF	TGTGCCAGCAGCTTAGGGGGGCTGGATCAGCCCCAGCATTTT
TRBV10-3	TRBJ2-5	many	-	CAIRDAGTHQETQYF	TGTGCCATCAGGGACGCCGGGACACACCAAGAGACCCAGTACTTC
TRBV12-3/TRBV12-4	TRBJ2-5	-	TRBD1	CASSLVTGKGYQETQYF	TGTGCCAGCAGTTTAGTGACAGGGAAGGGTTACCAAGAGACCCAGTACTTC
TRBV12-3/TRBV12-4	TRBJ1-2	many	TRBD1	CASSLDVGAWGAEDRASGGYTF	TGTGCCAGCAGTTTAGATGTTGGGGCGTGGGGCGCGGAGGACAGGGCCTCGGGGGGCTACACCTTC
TRBV5-6	TRBJ1-1	many	-	CASSDGRTAGTEAFF	TGTGCCAGCAGCGATGGAAGGACAGCGGGAACTGAAGCTTTCTTT
TRBV5-1	TRBJ2-7	many	-	CASSLGAMRGGYEQYF	TGCGCCAGCAGCTTGGGGGCAATGAGGGGAGGCTACGAGCAGTACTTC
TRBV6-2/TRBV6-3	TRBJ1-2	many	-	CASSYVSGNAYGYTF	TGTGCCAGCAGTTACGTGTCAGGGAACGCCTATGGCTACACCTTC
TRBV7-9	TRBJ2-2	medium-sized	-	CASSFGGGTGELFF	TGTGCCAGCAGCTTCGGCGGTGGCACCGGGGAGCTGTTTTTT
TRBV3-1	TRBJ1-1	few	-	CASSPRGDRGAFF	TGTGCCAGCAGCCCAAGGGGAGACAGAGGGGCTTTCTTT
TRBV5-1	TRBJ1-2	many	-	CASRLDSLYGYTF	TGCGCCAGCAGATTGGACAGTCTCTATGGCTACACCTTC
TRBV27	TRBJ1-2	-	-	CASSLSPGERHGYTF	TGTGCCAGCAGTTTATCCCCAGGGGAGAGGCATGGCTACACCTTC
TRBV4-1	TRBJ2-1	many	TRBD1	CASSQGGTGGNEQFF	TGCGCCAGCAGCCAAGGGGGGACAGGGGGCAATGAGCAGTTCTTC
TRBV7-9	TRBJ1-1	many	TRBD1	CASSLRTGTNTEAFF	TGTGCCAGCAGCTTGCGGACAGGGACTAACACTGAAGCTTTCTTT
TRBV7-2	TRBJ2-1	many	-	CASSLFTNEQFF	TGTGCCAGCAGCTTATTTACCAATGAGCAGTTCTTC
TRBV20-1	TRBJ2-3	many	TRBD1	CSARPWQGALDTQYF	TGCAGTGCTAGACCGTGGCAGGGGGCTTTGGATACGCAGTATTTT
TRBV12-3/TRBV12-4	TRBJ1-4	-	-	CASSFGGRANEKLFF	TGTGCCAGCAGTTTTGGGGGTAGGGCTAATGAAAAACTGTTTTTT